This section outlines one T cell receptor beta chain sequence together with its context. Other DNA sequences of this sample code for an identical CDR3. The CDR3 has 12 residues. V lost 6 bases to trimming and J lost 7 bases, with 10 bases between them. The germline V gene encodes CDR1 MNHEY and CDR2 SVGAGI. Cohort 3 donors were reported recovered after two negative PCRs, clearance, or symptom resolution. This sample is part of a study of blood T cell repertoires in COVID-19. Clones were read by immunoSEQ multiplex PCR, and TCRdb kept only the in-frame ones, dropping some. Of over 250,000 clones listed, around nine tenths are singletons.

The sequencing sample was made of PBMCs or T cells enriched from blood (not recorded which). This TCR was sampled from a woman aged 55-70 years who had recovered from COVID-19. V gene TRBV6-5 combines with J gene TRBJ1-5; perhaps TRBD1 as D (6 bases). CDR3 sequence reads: CASRQGSQPQHF. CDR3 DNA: TGTGCCAGCAGGCAGGGGTCCCAGCCCCAGCATTTT.